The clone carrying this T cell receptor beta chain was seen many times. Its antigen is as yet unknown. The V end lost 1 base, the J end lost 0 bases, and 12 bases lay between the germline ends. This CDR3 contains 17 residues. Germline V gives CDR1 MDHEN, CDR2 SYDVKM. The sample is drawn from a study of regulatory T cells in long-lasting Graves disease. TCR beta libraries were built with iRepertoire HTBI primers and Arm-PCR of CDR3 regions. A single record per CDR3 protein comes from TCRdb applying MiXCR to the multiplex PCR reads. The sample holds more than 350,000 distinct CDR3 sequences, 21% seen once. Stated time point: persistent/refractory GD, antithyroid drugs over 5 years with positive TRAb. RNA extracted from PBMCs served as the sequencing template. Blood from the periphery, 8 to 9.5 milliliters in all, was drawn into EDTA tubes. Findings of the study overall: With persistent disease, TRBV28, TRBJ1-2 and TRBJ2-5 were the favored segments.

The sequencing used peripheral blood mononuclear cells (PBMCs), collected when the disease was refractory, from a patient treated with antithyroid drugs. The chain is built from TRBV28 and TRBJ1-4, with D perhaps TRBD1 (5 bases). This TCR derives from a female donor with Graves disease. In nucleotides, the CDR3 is TGTGCCAGCAGTTTATTTGCGGGGACTGCAACTAATGAAAAACTGTTTTTT. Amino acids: CASSLFAGTATNEKLFF.